This T cell receptor (beta chain) is drawn from a study of OX40 agonist ivuxolimab in advanced cancers. Broadly, across the study: Ivuxolimab, which targeted the costimulatory receptor OX40 (CD134), was an agonistic, fully human IgG2 monoclonal antibody. Peripheral TCRbeta sequencing was intended to test whether TCR sequence diversity was altered and clonal T-cell expansion was caused by ivuxolimab. Of the approximately 53 patients in dose escalation, some 20 had hepatocellular carcinoma, some 15 had melanoma, 9 had renal cell carcinoma and 9 had head and neck cancer. Three dose-escalation patients achieved partial responses, one with hepatocellular carcinoma and two with cutaneous melanoma. A male proportion of almost 85% and a mean age of roughly 55 years, ranging from 23 to 79, were recorded for the dose-escalation cohort. The monotherapy dose-escalation portion (N ≈ 50 patients) of the phase I ivuxolimab trial is reported in the paper. Intravenous ivuxolimab was administered to patients every 2 weeks at six dose levels: 0.01, 0.1, 0.3, 1.5, 3 and 10 mg/kg. Patients were allowed to have had prior anti-PD-1, anti-PD-L1 or anti-CTLA-4 therapy, and approximately 41% of the dose-escalation patients had previously received checkpoint inhibitors. The investigation overall reported the following: After ivuxolimab, more expanded clones were found on average in CD8+ T cells than in CD4+ T cells. Which antigens the clonally expanded peripheral T cells were specific for was not determined. At doses from 0.1 to 3.0 mg/kg, clonal expansion was seen in both CD4+ and CD8+ blood T cells between baseline and week 6. In the 0.1-3.0 mg/kg groups, partial responders had among the lowest normalized peripheral clonal expansion, particularly in CD8+ T cells. Low levels of normalized T-cell clonal expansion were also seen in some nonresponding patients.

The trial excluded patients who had a history of autoimmune disease or were on systemic immunosuppression. Peripheral blood for TCR sequencing was collected from all dose cohorts at baseline, on cycle 4 day 1, and on cycle 7 day 1. Samples came from an open-label, multicenter, first-in-human phase I dose-escalation trial of ivuxolimab. Adults with locally advanced or metastatic melanoma, renal cell carcinoma, hepatocellular carcinoma or head and neck squamous cell carcinoma were enrolled in the trial. Before TCR sequencing, CD4+ T cells and CD8+ T cells from peripheral blood were sorted into separate populations. On this clone itself: It lacks a known antigen. No quality values exist for individual bases; no much larger clone is one base distant. This sample also contains other DNA sequences that code for the same CDR3.

Genomic DNA was isolated from the sorted cells so that the TCRbeta CDR3 region could be sequenced. The immunoSEQ Assay was used for sequencing of TCRbeta CDR3 regions. The table was pulled from immuneACCESS by TCRdb, which kept in-frame rearrangements only. Such tables lose some clones; where checked, under half of the loss comes from unresolved V genes, and the rest has no known cause. This sample has around 110,000 clones in its table, and approximately 90% of those were observed once. Of the sample, 0.48% is held by the ten largest clones. The receptor was isolated from an adult with an advanced solid tumor such as melanoma, head and neck, liver or kidney cancer. The source was CD4+ or CD8+ T cells sorted from blood, collected in a trial of the OX40 agonist ivuxolimab.

The nucleotide sequence is TGTGCCAGCAGCTTAGTAGGTCAGCCCCAGCATTTT. Protein translation: CASSLVGQPQHF. The V gene is TRBV7-2 and the J gene is TRBJ1-5; the D gene lacks a confident call. Relative to germline, V is 1 base shorter and J is 6 bases shorter, with 4 bases between their ends. The germline V gene supplies CDR1 SGHTA and CDR2 FQGNSA. Spanning cysteine to phenylalanine, the CDR3 consists of 12 amino acids. Only the CDR3 DNA stays, 36 bases, in frame from base 1.